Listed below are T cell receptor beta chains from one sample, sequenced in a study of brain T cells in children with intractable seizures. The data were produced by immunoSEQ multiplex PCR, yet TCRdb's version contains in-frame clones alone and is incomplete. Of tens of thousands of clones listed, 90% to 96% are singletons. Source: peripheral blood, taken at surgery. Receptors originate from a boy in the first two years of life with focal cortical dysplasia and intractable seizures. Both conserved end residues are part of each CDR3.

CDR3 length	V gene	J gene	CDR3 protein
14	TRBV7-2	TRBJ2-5	CASSPDSWTETQYF
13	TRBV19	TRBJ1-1	CASSIWGSTEAFF
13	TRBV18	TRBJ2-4	CASSPPTKNIQYF
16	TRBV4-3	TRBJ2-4	CASSQAAGVTKNIQYF
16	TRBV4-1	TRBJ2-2	CASSHPDRGFTGELFF
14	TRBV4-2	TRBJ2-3	CASSPGLVTDTQYF
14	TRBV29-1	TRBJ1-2	CSVEERQGHYGYTF
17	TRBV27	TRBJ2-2	CASSLQGTGWPPGELFF
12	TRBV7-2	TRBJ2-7	CASSPRGYEQYF
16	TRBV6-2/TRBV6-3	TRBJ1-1	CASSYPGHTLDTEAFF
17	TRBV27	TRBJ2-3	CASSLGGTSGSTDTQYF
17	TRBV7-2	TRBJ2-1	CASSPGPGGGAYNEQFF
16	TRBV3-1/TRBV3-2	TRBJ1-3	CASSGASGASGNTIYF
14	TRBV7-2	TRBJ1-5	CASSRDSLNQPQHF
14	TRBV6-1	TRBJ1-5	CASSESGQHQPQHF
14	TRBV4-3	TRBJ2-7	CASSQVLASYEQYF
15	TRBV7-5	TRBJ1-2	CVRSSTGSQTDGYTF
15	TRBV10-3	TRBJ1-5	CAISTRDRGDQPQHF
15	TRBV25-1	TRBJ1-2	CASSPRARGGYGYTF
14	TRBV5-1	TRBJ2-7	CASSPPGQGDEQYF
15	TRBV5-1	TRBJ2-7	CASSLVGQGVHEQYF
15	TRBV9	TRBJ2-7	CASSATSGRANEQYF
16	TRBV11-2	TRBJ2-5	CASSPRGSGRVETQYF
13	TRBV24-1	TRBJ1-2	CATSDLRGGGYTF
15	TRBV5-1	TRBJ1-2	CASSESDSNNYGYTF
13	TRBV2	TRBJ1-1	CASTRGRITEAFF